The T cell receptor (beta chain) described here comes from a study of blood T cell repertoires in COVID-19. For the study at large: Acute-phase and convalescent COVID-19 samples originated in the United States, Italy and Spain. PBMCs, B-cell-depleted T cells, or T cells provided the cDNA or gDNA that made up the material.

The CDR3 spans 14 residues. V lost 3 bases to trimming and J lost 6 bases, with 15 bases between them. CDR1 and CDR2 from the germline V gene are MNHNS and SASEGT. Study processing details: Amplification with reference gene primers provided the estimates of nucleated cell counts. TCRdb's table, derived via immunoSEQ multiplex PCR, lists solely in-frame clones and lacks some. From that table come the V and J calls and clone size; the DNA was used to work out D and trimming. Of over 150,000 clones listed, 75% to 85% are singletons. The chain joins TRBV6-1 to TRBJ2-7, with D unclear. This TCR was sampled from a human donor in a cohort sampled during active COVID-19. The sample comprised peripheral blood. Written as DNA, the CDR3 is TGTGCCAGCAGTGAGTACAGTGACCGCTCCGAGCAGTACTTC. This sequence encodes CASSEYSDRSEQYF.